These 28 T cell receptor beta chains were all obtained from the same sample, sequenced in a study of technical replicates of blood from several donors. Profiling relied on immunoSEQ multiplex PCR, and the TCRdb table lists in-frame clones only, not all of them. Among approximately 18,000 clones listed, 70% to 85% were seen once. Sequenced sample: PBMCs. The receptors derive from a human donor in good health. Some clones in this sample may be carry-over from other donors' samples.

This chain connects TRBV7-8 to TRBJ1-2, with a possible D match to TRBD1 (5 bases). Trimming took 5 bases from V and 7 from J, leaving 17 bases between them. Germline V gene data show CDR1 as SGHVS and CDR2 as FQNEAQ. This CDR3 is built from 14 residues. CDR3 amino acids: CASSPVTGGIGYTF. The CDR3 DNA is TGTGCCAGCAGCCCCGTTACTGGGGGGATTGGCTACACCTTC.

The J gene is TRBJ2-7, the V gene TRBV5-1; D perhaps matches TRBD1 (5 bases). The CDR3 consists of 15 residues. V was cut by 4 bases and J by 2 bases, with 16 bases left in between. CDR1 SGHRS and CDR2 YFSETQ come from the germline V gene. This CDR3 is CASSRETTGPYEQYF. The CDR3 nucleotides are TGCGCCAGCAGCCGAGAAACTACAGGCCCCTACGAGCAGTACTTC.

The chain carries TRBV5-1 and TRBJ2-2; 8 nucleotides align to TRBD2. This CDR3 has 15 residues. The germline V gene encodes CDR1 SGHRS and CDR2 YFSETQ. Trimming cost V 7 bases and J 7 bases; bases outside gene matches: 12. The CDR3 coding sequence is TGCGCCAGCGTGATAACAGCGGGAGCTGGCGGGGAGCTGTTTTTT. It specifies CASVITAGAGGELFF.

The rearrangement links TRBV19 to TRBJ2-1, with 10 bases lining up with TRBD2. This CDR3 has 14 amino acids. Looked up from germline, CDR1 is LNHDA and CDR2 is SQIVND (reference sequence). J was trimmed by 8 bases and V by 6 bases; bases with no gene match: 7. CDR3 DNA sequence: TGTGCCAGTAGGAAGCGGGAGGGCCTAGATGAGCAGTTCTTC. This sequence encodes CASRKREGLDEQFF. The variable domain in full, with the rest retrieved from reference TRBV19 and TRBJ2-1, is DGGITQSPKYLFRKEGQNVTLSCEQNLNHDAMYWYRQDPGQGLRLIYYSQIVNDFQKGDIAEGYSVSREKKESFPLTVTSAQKNPTAFYLCASRKREGLDEQFFGPGTRLTVL.

This clone was recorded once. The V call is TRBV12-5, the J call TRBJ2-5; D is perhaps TRBD2 (6 bases). The V end was cut by 0 bases, the J end by 5 bases, with 10 bases between. The CDR3 has 14 amino acids. Germline assignment: CDR1 LGHNT and CDR2 FRNRAP. The CDR3 DNA reads TGTGCTAGTGGTTTGGTGGGGGGATTGGAGACCCAGTACTTC. It is translated as CASGLVGGLETQYF.

The rearrangement joins TRBV30 to TRBJ2-5; perhaps TRBD2 as D (6 bases). The germline V gene encodes CDR1 GTSNPN and CDR2 SVGIG (reference sequence). The CDR3 sequence is 14 residues long. Trimming took 2 bases from V and 3 from J, leaving 13 bases between them. DNA of the CDR3: TGTGCCTGGAGTCCCGGGACTCGGGAAGAGACCCAGTACTTC. Encoded protein: CAWSPGTREETQYF. Full variable domain (outside the CDR3, taken from reference TRBV30 and TRBJ2-5): SQTIHQWPATLVQPVGSPLSLECTVEGTSNPNLYWYRQAAGRGLQLLFYSVGIGQISSEVPQNLSASRPQDRQFILSSKKLLLSDSGFYLCAWSPGTREETQYFGPGTRLLVL.

The chain links TRBV9 to TRBJ2-2, with 8 bases matching TRBD2. The V segment lost 0 bases and the J segment 1 base; nucleotides outside the gene matches: 2. CDR1 is SGDLS and CDR2 is YYNGEE in the germline V gene. The CDR3 has 16 residues. This CDR3 is CASSVGLAGNTGELFF. In nucleotides, the CDR3 is TGTGCCAGCAGCGTAGGCCTAGCGGGGAACACCGGGGAGCTGTTTTTT.

The genes are TRBV14 and TRBJ2-1; a possible D gene is TRBD2 (8 bases). CDR1 and CDR2 (germline): SGHDN, FVKESK. This CDR3 contains 17 residues. The ends were cut back, 0 bases at V and 3 bases at J, with 15 bases in the middle. CDR3 coding DNA: TGTGCCAGCAGCCAAGACTTCGGGAGGGGGCTCTACAATGAGCAGTTCTTC. It specifies CASSQDFGRGLYNEQFF.

The chain couples TRBV4-2 to TRBJ1-3; weak D call: TRBD1 (5 bases). Trimming took off 3 bases at V and 2 bases at J, with 11 bases between the two ends. CDR3 length equals 15 residues. Looked up from germline, CDR1 is LGHNA and CDR2 is YNFKEQ. The CDR3 sequence: CASSQGQGAGNTIYF. The CDR3 DNA is TGTGCCAGCAGCCAGGGCCAGGGTGCTGGAAACACCATATATTTT.

The J gene is TRBJ1-5, the V gene TRBV6-5, with 7 bases fitting TRBD1. This CDR3 comprises 15 residues. The germline CDR1 and CDR2 sequences are MNHEY and SVGAGI. Trimming removed 6 bases from V and 2 bases from J; junction bases left unmatched: 7. CDR3 amino acids: CASSQDRSGNQPQHF. CDR3 in DNA: TGTGCCAGCAGCCAGGACAGGTCGGGCAATCAGCCCCAGCATTTT.

This clone was detected a few times. The J gene is TRBJ1-1, the V gene TRBV9; D is ambiguous. CDR1 and CDR2 from the germline V gene are SGDLS and YYNGEE. There are 13 residues in the CDR3. V shed 4 bases and J shed 2 bases, with 9 bases lying between them. The CDR3 sequence is CASSFTENTEAFF. Written as DNA, the CDR3 is TGTGCCAGCAGCTTTACAGAAAACACTGAAGCTTTCTTT.

This chain joins TRBV7-3 and TRBJ2-1; a possible D gene is TRBD2 (6 bases). V was pared by 5 bases and J by 4 bases, with 18 bases between. The CDR3 runs to 16 residues. Germline lookup yields CDR1 SGHTA and CDR2 FQGTGA. DNA of the CDR3: TGTGCCAGCAGCCAGCCGGGAGTTGGCTCATACAATGAGCAGTTCTTC. Translating it yields CASSQPGVGSYNEQFF.

This clone came up a few times. This chain uses TRBV6-4 with TRBJ1-1; D may be TRBD1 (5 bases). The germline V gene encodes CDR1 MRHNA and CDR2 SNTAGT. Trimming pared 5 bases from V and 1 base from J, leaving 8 bases between. The CDR3 spans 13 residues. This CDR3 reads CASSQQENTEAFF. The CDR3 bases are TGTGCCAGCAGTCAACAGGAGAACACTGAAGCTTTCTTT.

The J gene is TRBJ2-1, the V gene TRBV11-3; 12 nucleotides agree with TRBD2. Trimming took 1 base from V and 7 from J; bases not matched to a gene: 8. CDR3 length equals 17 residues. Germline V lookup: CDR1 SGHNT, CDR2 YENEEA. CDR3 sequence: CASSLVKGLAGLNEQFF. CDR3 coding DNA: TGTGCCAGCAGCTTAGTAAAGGGACTAGCGGGCCTAAATGAGCAGTTCTTC.

The chain joins TRBV6-1 to TRBJ2-7; a possible D gene is TRBD1 (7 bases). V was trimmed by 6 bases and J by 1 base, leaving 13 bases between them. CDR3 length equals 14 residues. Germline lookup yields CDR1 MNHNS and CDR2 SASEGT. The CDR3 nucleotides read TGTGCCAGCAGGCGGGACAGCACTTCCTACGAGCAGTACTTC. Translated, it gives CASRRDSTSYEQYF.

The chain carries TRBV18 and TRBJ1-4; D remains unclear. The CDR3 extends over 15 amino acids. Per germline, CDR1 KGHSH and CDR2 LQKENI. V lost 0 bases to trimming and J lost 5 bases, with 10 bases between them. The CDR3 is CASSPPSHPNEKLFF. Here the CDR3 DNA reads TGTGCCAGCTCACCACCTTCACACCCCAATGAAAAACTGTTTTTT.

V gene TRBV12-5 combines with J gene TRBJ2-1, with no clear D. Germline CDR1 and CDR2: LGHNT and FRNRAP. Trimming removed 3 bases from V and 8 bases from J, with 5 bases in between. The CDR3 contains 11 residues. DNA of the CDR3: TGTGCTAGTGGTTTATCGGATGAGCAGTTCTTC. Its translation: CASGLSDEQFF.

This clone has more than one count but fewer than ten. The rearrangement joins TRBV4-2 to TRBJ1-1, with D hard to call. Trimming took off 1 base at V and 3 bases at J, with 3 bases between the two ends. The CDR3 runs 12 residues. The germline V gene has CDR1 LGHNA and CDR2 YNFKEQ. The DNA of the CDR3 is TGTGCCAGCAGCCAAGTCGACACTGAAGCTTTCTTT. Translated, it gives CASSQVDTEAFF.

The CDR3 protein is CASSQDTIYGYTF. The CDR3 DNA is TGTGCCAGCAGTCAGGACACGATCTATGGCTACACCTTC. The rearrangement uses TRBV28 and TRBJ1-2; D perhaps matches TRBD1 (5 bases). The CDR3 is made up of 13 amino acids. Trimming stripped 5 bases from V and 4 bases from J, with 11 bases between. CDR1 and CDR2 (germline): MDHEN, SYDVKM.

The gene calls are TRBV6-6 and TRBJ1-5; 8 positions match TRBD1. The CDR3 sequence is 16 residues long. Germline CDR1 reads MNHNY; CDR2 reads SVGAGI (reference sequence). The J segment lost 7 bases and the V segment lost 6 bases, leaving 14 bases of the junction unmatched. The CDR3 loop is CASRSQGAGGWQPQHF. The CDR3 DNA reads TGTGCCAGCAGGAGTCAGGGGGCAGGGGGCTGGCAGCCCCAGCATTTT.

The genes are TRBV5-1 and TRBJ1-2; D is perhaps TRBD1 (6 bases). From germline, CDR1 is SGHRS and CDR2 YFSETQ. The CDR3 is made up of 13 amino acids. V dropped 3 bases and J dropped 8 bases, with 14 bases sitting between them. The CDR3: CASSSQGRGGYTF. CDR3 nucleotide sequence: TGCGCCAGCAGCTCACAGGGTAGGGGGGGCTACACCTTC.

J is TRBJ1-1 and V is TRBV4-3, with 11 bases identical to TRBD1. CDR3 size: 14 residues. V shed 5 bases, J shed 6 bases, and the junction held 5 bases outside the gene matches. The germline V gene encodes CDR1 LGHNA and CDR2 YSLEER. The CDR3: CASSLGTGGAEAFF. CDR3 sequence (DNA): TGCGCCAGCAGCTTAGGGACAGGGGGTGCTGAAGCTTTCTTT.

This clone came up a few times. The V call is TRBV29-1, the J call TRBJ1-1, with D tentatively TRBD1 (5 bases). The germline V and J ends were trimmed by 0 bases and 2 bases, with 10 bases remaining between them. Germline V gene sequence: CDR1 SQVTM, CDR2 ANQGSEA. This CDR3 has 14 residues. The CDR3 DNA follows: TGCAGCGTTGAAGAGGGGCCCGTTAACACTGAAGCTTTCTTT. Amino acids: CSVEEGPVNTEAFF.

The CDR3 sequence: CASFPLRETQYF. The CDR3 region has the DNA TGTGCCAGCTTTCCGTTGAGAGAGACCCAGTACTTC. The V call is TRBV6-1, the J call TRBJ2-5; D not certain. Trimming cost V 8 bases and J 4 bases, with 11 bases left between them. Germline-derived CDR1 and CDR2 are MNHNS and SASEGT. This CDR3 region has 12 residues.

This clone was seen a few times. The rearrangement links TRBV28 to TRBJ1-2, with 9 nucleotides matching TRBD1. Germline V gene data show CDR1 as MDHEN and CDR2 as SYDVKM. The CDR3 spans 15 residues. V was pared by 4 bases and J by 4 bases, with 7 bases of the junction left unmatched. The CDR3 is CASSSSGQGAYGYTF. In DNA, the CDR3 is TGTGCCAGCAGTTCCTCGGGACAGGGCGCCTATGGCTACACCTTC.

Note on this clone: At one end, the junction sequence differs from germline, possibly due to a read error. The V and J genes are TRBV7-9 and TRBJ2-1, with TRBD2 identical over 11 bases. This CDR3 region has 16 residues. The germline gives CDR1 SEHNR, CDR2 FQNEAQ (reference sequence). Written as DNA, the CDR3 is TGTGCCAGCAACTTAGCGGGAGGGGCTGAGGGGAATGAGCAGTTCTTC. Translated: CASNLAGGAEGNEQFF.

This clone has a single count. This rearrangement joins TRBV19 to TRBJ2-5, with 7 positions matching TRBD1. The V and J ends lost 7 bases and 5 bases, in that order; junction bases with no gene match: 13. Germline CDR1 reads LNHDA; CDR2 reads SQIVND (reference sequence). CDR3 length: 15 residues. CDR3 region: CASTTSVTGHETQYF. The CDR3 DNA reads as TGTGCCAGTACCACCTCCGTGACAGGGCATGAGACCCAGTACTTC.

The chain uses TRBV19 and TRBJ2-2, with TRBD2 identical over 12 bases. Germline V gene sequence: CDR1 LNHDA, CDR2 SQIVND (reference sequence). CDR3 size: 15 residues. V was clipped by 7 bases and J by 4 bases; unmatched bases: 4. CDR3 DNA sequence: TGTGCCAGTACCCCGACTAGCGGGGGCACCGGGGAGCTGTTTTTT. Translation gives CASTPTSGGTGELFF.